The next 8 T cell receptor beta chains were all read from a single sample in a study of T-cell reconstitution after alpha-beta-depleted transplantation in children. Unique molecular identifiers were built into the TCRbeta library. TCRdb used MiXCR to reprocess the PCR reads, holding one entry per CDR3 protein. The sample includes about 830,000 distinct CDR3 sequences, approximately 15% of them seen just once. Sequencing used PBMCs, mostly from graft donor cells, obtained 360 days after TCRalphabeta/CD19-depleted stem cell transplant. Source of these receptors: a male patient under 18 who had a stem cell transplant for acute lymphoblastic leukemia, so the T cells may come from the graft donor.

The sample holds a few counts of this clonotype. The chain recombines TRBV18 with TRBJ2-7, with D hard to call. This CDR3 is 15 amino acids long. Trimming stripped 6 bases from V and 5 bases from J, with 20 bases between. Looked up from germline, CDR1 is KGHSH and CDR2 is LQKENI. CDR3 sequence: CASSPVRRARNEQYF. As DNA, the CDR3 is TGTGCCAGCTCCCCTGTTAGAAGGGCAAGGAACGAGCAGTACTTC.

The chain couples TRBV2 to TRBJ2-7; D may match TRBD1 or TRBD2 (5 bases each). Germline loops: CDR1 SNHLY, CDR2 FYNNEI. Trimming cost V 10 bases and J 2 bases, with 15 bases left between them. This CDR3 contains 13 residues. The DNA of the CDR3 is TGTGCCATTCGGGACCGTCCCACCTACGAGCAGTACTTC. Its translation: CAIRDRPTYEQYF.

This clonotype was picked up many times. The chain joins TRBV7-3 to TRBJ2-1; D remains unclear. Germline V gene data show CDR1 as SGHTA and CDR2 as FQGTGA. The V gene lost 5 bases and the J gene lost 3 bases, with 14 bases spanning the gap. CDR3 length: 15 amino acids. The CDR3 nucleotides read TGTGCCAGCAGCCCACTGCAGTCTAGCTACAATGAGCAGTTCTTC. It specifies CASSPLQSSYNEQFF.

This sequence joins TRBV7-3 and TRBJ2-1, with 9 bases aligning to TRBD2. Germline V gene sequence: CDR1 SGHTA, CDR2 FQGTGA. CDR3 length: 18 residues. The V segment lost 1 base and the J segment 4 bases; nucleotides outside the gene matches: 11. The CDR3 spells CASSLNGRTSVAYNEQFF. The CDR3 DNA reads as TGTGCCAGCAGCTTAAATGGTAGGACTAGCGTCGCATACAATGAGCAGTTCTTC.

The CDR3 spells CASSLPLRGTYQETQYF. CDR3 in DNA: TGCGCCAGCAGCCTGCCCCTGAGGGGGACGTACCAAGAGACCCAGTACTTC. This chain links TRBV4-1 with TRBJ2-5; tentative D call: TRBD1 (6 bases). With 4 bases removed from V and 0 bases from J, the gap between germline ends came to 18 bases. CDR1 MGHRA and CDR2 YSYEKL come from the germline V gene. The CDR3 has 17 residues.

Here the CDR3 DNA reads TGTGCCAGCAGTTACCCTCGACTAGCGGGAGACGAGCAGTACTTC. Encoded protein: CASSYPRLAGDEQYF. This rearrangement joins TRBV6-5 to TRBJ2-7, with 12 bases aligning to TRBD2. This CDR3 contains 15 residues. The junction had 4 bases not matched to a gene; V was cut back by 2 bases and J by 5 bases. The germline V gene has CDR1 MNHEY and CDR2 SVGAGI.

This chain uses TRBV24-1 with TRBJ2-2, with a tentative D call TRBD1 (6 bases). Per germline, CDR1 KGHDR and CDR2 SFDVKD. The CDR3 is made up of 16 amino acids. The V gene lost 5 bases and the J gene lost 0 bases, with 12 bases spanning the gap. The chain's CDR3 is CATSVSRGPNTGELFF. CDR3 nucleotides: TGTGCCACCAGTGTTTCCAGGGGACCGAACACCGGGGAGCTGTTTTTT.

This clonotype was observed at least ten times. The chain recombines TRBV4-2 with TRBJ2-5; TRBD2 might be the D (5 bases). Germline-derived CDR1 and CDR2 are LGHNA and YNFKEQ. Trimming pared 0 bases from V and 5 bases from J, leaving 10 bases between. This CDR3 has 14 residues. The CDR3 nucleotides read TGTGCCAGCAGCCAAGATCCGGGAAGGGAGACCCAGTACTTC. Translated: CASSQDPGRETQYF.